This TCR beta chain was identified in a study of shared clonotypes between healthy human individuals. The naive CD8 fraction comprised CD45RO-negative cells positively selected for CCR7 and excluded terminally differentiated effector memory CD45RA+ cells. Study-level findings and limits: Estimated clonotype richness was generally higher in naive than memory subsets.

For this clone: Its antigen is unidentified.

The CDR3 totals 15 residues. V lost 2 bases to trimming and J lost 0 bases, with 8 bases between them. Germline V gene lookup returns CDR1 SGHAT and CDR2 FQNNGV. The authors split each subset's genomic DNA evenly across several immunoSEQ plates. TCRdb's copy holds only in-frame clones and misses some; the assay was immunoSEQ multiplex PCR. Of some 1,900,000 clones in the sample, over 85% are singletons; the top ten hold 1.2%. The rearrangement links TRBV11-2 to TRBJ2-1; a possible D gene is TRBD2 (6 bases). Sequencing was performed on naive CD8+ T cells sorted from blood. This sequence was found in a man aged 18 to 29 in good health. This CDR3 reads CASSLPGGSYNEQFF. The CDR3 DNA sequence: TGTGCCAGCAGCTTACCCGGGGGCTCCTACAATGAGCAGTTCTTC.